The T cell receptor beta chain described here comes from a study of a mutant IDH1 vaccine in newly diagnosed glioma. Study details: Patients began vaccination 4-6 weeks after radiotherapy alone, or with temozolomide cycles. Patients previously underwent radiotherapy, temozolomide, or both, and most underwent both.

TCRdb's table, derived via immunoSEQ multiplex PCR, lists solely in-frame clones and lacks some. The sample has 110,000 or so clones; under 90% are singletons. Indicated time point: week 11, during vaccination. The content of each vaccine dose was 300 ug of mutant IDH1 20-mer peptide, and topical imiquimod accompanied it. Germline CDR1 reads LNHDA; CDR2 reads SQIVND (reference sequence). V was shortened by 2 bases and J by 0 bases, with 5 bases between the two germline ends. The CDR3 consists of 14 residues. In this sample, this clone turned up once. Its antigen is not identified. Study results and caveats: Pseudoprogression seemingly bore no relation to changes in top peripheral T cell clonotypes. In around 93% of patients, immune responses induced by the vaccine occurred.

The chain links TRBV19 to TRBJ2-4, with D unclear. The sequences come from PBMCs, collected from a glioma patient whose treatment included an IDH1 peptide vaccine. The receptor was isolated from a woman aged 45-65 years with glioma. The CDR3 bases are TGTGCCAGTAGTATAAAGGGAGCCAAAAACATTCAGTACTTC. Protein product: CASSIKGAKNIQYF.